A selection of T cell receptor beta chains follows, all from one sample in a study of blood T cell repertoires in COVID-19. Repertoires were generated with immunoSEQ multiplex PCR, while TCRdb's copy carries only in-frame clones and drops some. In the table there are 200,000 to 300,000 clones, 70% to 90% of which are singletons. Sequencing input: peripheral blood. The source of these receptors is a woman in her twenties or thirties who had recovered from COVID-19. CDR3s include the opening cysteine and the closing phenylalanine or tryptophan. The D gene is left open where the match is weak. Only part of the rows carry a size: once, few, many, or a class if the clone is expanded.

J: TRBJ1-4
D: -
size: -
V: TRBV5-1
DNA: TGCGCCAGCAGCTCCACAGGGATCGATGAAAAACTGTTTTTT
CDR3: CASSSTGIDEKLFF

J: TRBJ2-3
D: TRBD2
size: -
V: TRBV9
DNA: TGTGCCAGCAGCGTAGCTAGCGGGGGCGGGGATACGCAGTATTTT
CDR3: CASSVASGGGDTQYF

J: TRBJ1-1
D: TRBD1
size: -
V: TRBV5-1
DNA: TGCGCCAGCAGCACGGACAGGGGAACTGAAGCTTTCTTT
CDR3: CASSTDRGTEAFF

J: TRBJ2-3
D: -
size: -
V: TRBV11-2
DNA: TGTGCCAGCAGCCCGATCCCACAGGGACGACAGACAGATACGCAGTATTTT
CDR3: CASSPIPQGRQTDTQYF

J: TRBJ1-1
D: -
size: -
V: TRBV5-1
DNA: TGCGCCAGCAGCTTGACGGTAGGACAGTACACTGAAGCTTTCTTT
CDR3: CASSLTVGQYTEAFF

J: TRBJ1-2
D: -
size: -
V: TRBV10-2
DNA: TGCGCCAGCAGTGATACAGACAACTATGGCTACACCTTC
CDR3: CASSDTDNYGYTF

J: TRBJ2-1
D: -
size: once
V: TRBV12-5
DNA: TGTGCTAGTGGTAATAACAATGAGCAGTTCTTC
CDR3: CASGNNNEQFF

J: TRBJ2-1
D: TRBD2
size: -
V: TRBV5-1
DNA: TGCGCCAGCAGTGTAGCGGGGATCTGGAAGCAGTTCTTC
CDR3: CASSVAGIWKQFF

J: TRBJ1-3
D: -
size: -
V: TRBV5-1
DNA: TGCGCCAGCAGCCCCGGGAACTCTGGAAACACCATATATTTT
CDR3: CASSPGNSGNTIYF

J: TRBJ2-7
D: TRBD2
size: -
V: TRBV5-6
DNA: TGTGCCAGCAGCTTGGGTGCGGGGGGAAGCTCCTACGAGCAGTACTTC
CDR3: CASSLGAGGSSYEQYF

J: TRBJ2-1
D: TRBD1
size: -
V: TRBV29-1
DNA: TGCAGCGTTCAGGGGGCGGTTTATGAGCAGTTCTTC
CDR3: CSVQGAVYEQFF

J: TRBJ2-3
D: -
size: many
V: TRBV19
DNA: TGTGCCAGTAGTACCGTACAGGGAACAGATACGCAGTATTTT
CDR3: CASSTVQGTDTQYF

J: TRBJ2-5
D: TRBD2
size: -
V: TRBV25-1
DNA: TGTGCCAGCAGGACTAGCGGGGCAGAGACCCAGTACTTC
CDR3: CASRTSGAETQYF

J: TRBJ1-1
D: -
size: -
V: TRBV6-6
DNA: TGTGCCAGCAGAAGGACAGTGGGGGCGACTGAAGCTTTCTTT
CDR3: CASRRTVGATEAFF

J: TRBJ2-2
D: TRBD1
size: -
V: TRBV6-5
DNA: TGTGCCAGCAGCACAGGGGGCTGGGGGGAGCTGTTTTTT
CDR3: CASSTGGWGELFF

J: TRBJ2-7
D: -
size: once
V: TRBV9
DNA: TGTGCCAGCAGCGTAGTGACAGCTTACGAGCAGTACTTC
CDR3: CASSVVTAYEQYF

J: TRBJ1-1
D: -
size: -
V: TRBV4-1
DNA: TGCGCCAGTTCCCAGCGGGACATGAACACTGAAGCTTTCTTT
CDR3: CASSQRDMNTEAFF

J: TRBJ2-1
D: -
size: -
V: TRBV12-5
DNA: TGTGCTAGTGTTCACCAGACTTTATACAATGAGCAGTTCTTC
CDR3: CASVHQTLYNEQFF

J: TRBJ2-3
D: -
size: -
V: TRBV2
DNA: TGTGCCAGCCTAAAAGGGGGTCGGGCAGATACGCAGTATTTT
CDR3: CASLKGGRADTQYF

J: TRBJ1-5
D: TRBD1
size: -
V: TRBV6-6
DNA: TGTGCCAGCAGGACACCTGGGACAGGGGGCAATCAGCCCCAGCATTTT
CDR3: CASRTPGTGGNQPQHF

J: TRBJ2-1
D: TRBD2
size: few
V: TRBV3-1/TRBV3-2
DNA: TGTGCCAGCAGCCAAGAGGGCGGACTAGCGGGGGGGTTCAATGAGCAGTTCTTC
CDR3: CASSQEGGLAGGFNEQFF

J: TRBJ1-1
D: TRBD1
size: -
V: TRBV6-6
DNA: TGTGCCAGCAGTTCAGGGGGCGCGGACACTGAAGCTTTCTTT
CDR3: CASSSGGADTEAFF

J: TRBJ2-2
D: TRBD1
size: -
V: TRBV12-5
DNA: TGTGCTAGTGGTTCATTACTCCGGGACAGCTGGAGTCCCGGGGAGCTGTTTTTT
CDR3: CASGSLLRDSWSPGELFF

J: TRBJ2-5
D: -
size: -
V: TRBV2
DNA: TGTGCCAGCATAAATAGAGGGCGAGAGACCCAGTACTTC
CDR3: CASINRGRETQYF

J: TRBJ1-1
D: -
size: -
V: TRBV7-3
DNA: TGTGCCAGCAGCTTAAGGGGGGACACTGAAGCTTTCTTT
CDR3: CASSLRGDTEAFF

J: TRBJ2-3
D: -
size: -
V: TRBV9
DNA: TGTGCCAGCAGCCCACTGAGTCTCTCCACAGATACGCAGTATTTT
CDR3: CASSPLSLSTDTQYF

J: TRBJ2-1
D: -
size: -
V: TRBV14
DNA: TGTGCCAGCAGCCAAGGTTGGGGCGATTCCCCACACAATGAGCAGTTCTTC
CDR3: CASSQGWGDSPHNEQFF

J: TRBJ1-4
D: -
size: once
V: TRBV6-5
DNA: TGTGCCAGCAGTCCTGACAGGAAACTTGGAAAACTGTTTTTT
CDR3: CASSPDRKLGKLFF

J: TRBJ1-5
D: TRBD1
size: -
V: TRBV18
DNA: TGTGCCAGCTCACGCGAGACAGGGGGCGCGGGGCAGCCCCAGCATTTT
CDR3: CASSRETGGAGQPQHF

J: TRBJ2-4
D: -
size: -
V: TRBV19
DNA: TGTGCCAGTACCAGTTTGGGACTAGCCAAAAACATTCAGTACTTC
CDR3: CASTSLGLAKNIQYF

J: TRBJ1-2
D: -
size: -
V: TRBV9
DNA: TGTGCCAGCAGCGACAGGGCCAACTATGGCTACACCTTC
CDR3: CASSDRANYGYTF

J: TRBJ2-6
D: -
size: -
V: TRBV3-1/TRBV3-2
DNA: TGTGCCAGCAGCCAAGGAGTGTCTGGGGCCAACGTCCTGACTTTC
CDR3: CASSQGVSGANVLTF

J: TRBJ1-1
D: TRBD1
size: once
V: TRBV5-1
DNA: TGCGCCAGCAGCTTAGGCGGACAGGGTCGGACTGAAGCTTTCTTT
CDR3: CASSLGGQGRTEAFF

J: TRBJ1-2
D: -
size: -
V: TRBV19
DNA: TGTGCCAGTAGTATCGCCGGGGGGTATGGCTACACCTTC
CDR3: CASSIAGGYGYTF

J: TRBJ1-1
D: TRBD1
size: -
V: TRBV9
DNA: TGTGCCAGCAGCCCGGGACAGGGGAGCACTGAAGCTTTCTTT
CDR3: CASSPGQGSTEAFF